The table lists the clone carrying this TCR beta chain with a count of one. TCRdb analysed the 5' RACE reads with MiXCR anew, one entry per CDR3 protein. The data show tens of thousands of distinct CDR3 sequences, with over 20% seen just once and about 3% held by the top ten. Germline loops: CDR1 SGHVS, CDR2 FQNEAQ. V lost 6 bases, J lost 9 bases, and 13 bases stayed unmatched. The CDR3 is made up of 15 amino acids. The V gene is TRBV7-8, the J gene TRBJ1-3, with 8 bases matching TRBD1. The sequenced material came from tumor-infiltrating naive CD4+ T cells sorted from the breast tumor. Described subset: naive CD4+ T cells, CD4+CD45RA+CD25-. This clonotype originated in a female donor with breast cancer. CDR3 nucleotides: TGTGCCAGCAGGCCATCCGGGACAGGAAAAAGCACCATATATTTT. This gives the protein CASRPSGTGKSTIYF.